The T cell receptor beta chain under discussion was sequenced for a study of pediatric ulcerative colitis. Between the trimmed V and J ends, which lost 5 bases and 3 bases, there was a span of 17 bases. Germline V CDR1 and CDR2: SGHNT, YENEEA. The CDR3 extends over 15 amino acids. Libraries were prepared by immunoSEQ multiplex PCR; TCRdb keeps only in-frame clonotypes and omits some of them. The table records 65,000 or so clones, less than 90% of them present only once. The material sequenced was blood. The receptor was derived from a boy younger than 18 with severe ulcerative colitis. The chain couples TRBV11-3 to TRBJ2-7; TRBD2 is a possible D gene (6 bases). The CDR3 DNA reads as TGTGCCAGCAGCCAAGGCGGCGGGACCTACTACGAGCAGTACTTC. As protein: CASSQGGGTYYEQYF.